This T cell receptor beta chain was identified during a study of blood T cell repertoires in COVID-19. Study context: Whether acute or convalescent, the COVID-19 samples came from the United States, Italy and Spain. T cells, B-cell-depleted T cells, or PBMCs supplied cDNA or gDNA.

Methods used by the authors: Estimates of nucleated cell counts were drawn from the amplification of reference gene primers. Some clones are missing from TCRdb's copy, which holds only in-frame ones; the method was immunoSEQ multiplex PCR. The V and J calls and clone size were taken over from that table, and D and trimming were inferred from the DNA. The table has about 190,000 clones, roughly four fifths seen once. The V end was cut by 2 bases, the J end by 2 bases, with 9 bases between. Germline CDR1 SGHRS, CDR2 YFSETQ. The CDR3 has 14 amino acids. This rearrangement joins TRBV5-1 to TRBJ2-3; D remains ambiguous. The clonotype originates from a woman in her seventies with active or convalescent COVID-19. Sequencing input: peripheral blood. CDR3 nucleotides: TGCGCCAGCAGCTTTCGCGGAGACACAGATACGCAGTATTTT. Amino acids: CASSFRGDTDTQYF.